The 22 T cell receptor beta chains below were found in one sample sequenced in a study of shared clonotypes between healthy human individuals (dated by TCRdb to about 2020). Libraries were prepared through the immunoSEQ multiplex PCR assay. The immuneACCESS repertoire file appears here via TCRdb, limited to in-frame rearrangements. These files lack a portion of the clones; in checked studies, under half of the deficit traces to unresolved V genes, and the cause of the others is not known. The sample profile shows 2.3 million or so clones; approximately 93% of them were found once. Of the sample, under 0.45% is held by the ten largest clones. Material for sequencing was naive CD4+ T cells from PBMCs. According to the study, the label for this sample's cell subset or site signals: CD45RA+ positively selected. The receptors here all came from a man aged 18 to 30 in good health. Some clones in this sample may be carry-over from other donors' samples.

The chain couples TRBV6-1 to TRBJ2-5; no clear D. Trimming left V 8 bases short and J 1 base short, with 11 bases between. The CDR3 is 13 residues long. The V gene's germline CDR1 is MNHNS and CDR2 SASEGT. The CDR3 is CASGLKLQETQYF. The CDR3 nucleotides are TGTGCCAGCGGTCTGAAGCTCCAAGAGACCCAGTACTTC.

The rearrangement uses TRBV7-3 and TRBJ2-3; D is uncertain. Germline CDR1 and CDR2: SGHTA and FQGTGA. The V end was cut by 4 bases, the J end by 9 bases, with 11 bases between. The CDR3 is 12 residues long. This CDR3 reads CASSSLAETQYF. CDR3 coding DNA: TGTGCCAGCAGCTCCCTCGCGGAAACGCAGTATTTT.

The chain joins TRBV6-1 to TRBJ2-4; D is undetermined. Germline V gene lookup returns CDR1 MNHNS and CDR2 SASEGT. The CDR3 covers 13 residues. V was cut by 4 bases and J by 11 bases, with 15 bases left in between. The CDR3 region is CASSAERFLVQYF. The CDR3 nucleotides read TGTGCCAGCAGTGCTGAGAGGTTTTTAGTTCAGTACTTC.

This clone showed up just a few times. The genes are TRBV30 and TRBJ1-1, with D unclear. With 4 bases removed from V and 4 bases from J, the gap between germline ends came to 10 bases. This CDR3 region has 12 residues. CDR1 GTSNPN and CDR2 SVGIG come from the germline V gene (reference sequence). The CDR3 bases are TGTGCCTGGATTTCGCGGGGCACTGAAGCTTTCTTT. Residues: CAWISRGTEAFF. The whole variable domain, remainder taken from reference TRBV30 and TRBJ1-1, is SQTIHQWPATLVQPVGSPLSLECTVEGTSNPNLYWYRQAAGRGLQLLFYSVGIGQISSEVPQNLSASRPQDRQFILSSKKLLLSDSGFYLCAWISRGTEAFFGQGTRLTVV.

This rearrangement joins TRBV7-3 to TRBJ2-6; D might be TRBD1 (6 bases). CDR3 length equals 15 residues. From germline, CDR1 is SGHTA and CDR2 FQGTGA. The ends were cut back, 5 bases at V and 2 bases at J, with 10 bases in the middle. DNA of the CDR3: TGTGCCAGCAGCCAAAACAGGGCTGGGGCCAACGTCCTGACTTTC. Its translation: CASSQNRAGANVLTF.

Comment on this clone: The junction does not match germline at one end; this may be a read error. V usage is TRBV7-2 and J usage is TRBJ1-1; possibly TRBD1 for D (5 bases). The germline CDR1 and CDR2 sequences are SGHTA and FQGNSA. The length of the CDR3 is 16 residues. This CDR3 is CASSLAVGGILAEAFF. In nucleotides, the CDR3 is TGTGCCAGCAGCCTAGCCGTGGGGGGGATTCTCGCTGAAGCTTTCTTT.

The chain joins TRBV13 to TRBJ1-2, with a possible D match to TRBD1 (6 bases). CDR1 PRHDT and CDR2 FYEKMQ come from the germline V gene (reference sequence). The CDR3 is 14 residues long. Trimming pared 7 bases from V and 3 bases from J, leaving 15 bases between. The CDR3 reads CASTLTGNDYGYTF. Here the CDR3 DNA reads TGTGCCAGCACCCTCACAGGGAACGACTATGGCTACACCTTC. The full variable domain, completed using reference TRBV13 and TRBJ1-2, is AAGVIQSPRHLIKEKRETATLKCYPIPRHDTVYWYQQGPGQDPQFLISFYEKMQSDKGSIPDRFSAQQFSDYHSELNMSSLELGDSALYFCASTLTGNDYGYTFGSGTRLTVV.

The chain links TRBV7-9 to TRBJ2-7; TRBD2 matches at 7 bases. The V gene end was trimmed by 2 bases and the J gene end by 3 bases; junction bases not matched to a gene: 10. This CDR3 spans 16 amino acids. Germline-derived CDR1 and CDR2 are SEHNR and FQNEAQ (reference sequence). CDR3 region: CASSLFKAGTNYEQYF. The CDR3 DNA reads TGTGCCAGCAGCTTATTCAAAGCGGGAACCAACTACGAGCAGTACTTC.

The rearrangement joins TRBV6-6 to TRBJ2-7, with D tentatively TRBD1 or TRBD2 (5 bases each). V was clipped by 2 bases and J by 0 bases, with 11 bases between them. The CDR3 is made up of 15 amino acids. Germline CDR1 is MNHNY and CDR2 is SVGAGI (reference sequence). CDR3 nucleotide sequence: TGTGCCAGCAGTTACGGGACCGGGGACTCCTACGAGCAGTACTTC. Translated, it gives CASSYGTGDSYEQYF.

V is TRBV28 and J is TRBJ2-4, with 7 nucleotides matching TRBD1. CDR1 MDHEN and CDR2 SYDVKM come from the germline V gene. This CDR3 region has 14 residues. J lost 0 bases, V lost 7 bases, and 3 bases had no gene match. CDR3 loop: CASNTGVAKNIQYF. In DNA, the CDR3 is TGTGCCAGCAACACAGGGGTAGCCAAAAACATTCAGTACTTC.

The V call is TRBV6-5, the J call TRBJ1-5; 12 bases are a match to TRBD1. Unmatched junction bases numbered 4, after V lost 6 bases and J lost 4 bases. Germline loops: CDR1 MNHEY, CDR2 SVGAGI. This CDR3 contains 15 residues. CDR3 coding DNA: TGTGCCAGCAGGCTGGGACAGGGGGCGAATCAGCCCCAGCATTTT. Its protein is CASRLGQGANQPQHF.

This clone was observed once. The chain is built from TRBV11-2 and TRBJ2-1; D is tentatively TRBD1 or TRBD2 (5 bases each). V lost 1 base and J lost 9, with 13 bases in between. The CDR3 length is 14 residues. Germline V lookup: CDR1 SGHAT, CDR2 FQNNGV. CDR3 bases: TGTGCCAGCAGCTTAGTGATAGGGACCCCTGAGCAGTTCTTC. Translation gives CASSLVIGTPEQFF.

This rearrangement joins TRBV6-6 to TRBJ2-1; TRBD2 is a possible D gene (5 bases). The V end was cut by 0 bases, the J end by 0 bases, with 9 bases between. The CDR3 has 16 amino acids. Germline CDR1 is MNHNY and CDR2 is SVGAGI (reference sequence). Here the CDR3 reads CASSYSAGSSYNEQFF. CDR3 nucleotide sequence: TGTGCCAGCAGTTACTCGGCGGGTTCCTCCTACAATGAGCAGTTCTTC.

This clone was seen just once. In DNA, the CDR3 is TGTGCCAGCAGTGAAAGGGTGAGGGGCCTCCTGCAGTTCTTC. Its protein is CASSERVRGLLQFF. This sequence joins TRBV6-1 and TRBJ2-1; tentatively, D is TRBD1 or TRBD2 (5 bases each). The CDR3 totals 14 residues. V was pared by 2 bases and J by 12 bases, with 17 bases between. Germline values: CDR1 MNHNS, CDR2 SASEGT.

The CDR3 loop is CASSLRDYPTQYF. CDR3 sequence (DNA): TGTGCCAGCAGCTTACGGGACTACCCCACCCAGTACTTC. The chain combines TRBV7-2 with TRBJ2-5; 7 bases map to TRBD2. Germline trimming cut 2 bases from V and 8 bases from J; bases unmatched to any gene: 5. Germline CDR1 SGHTA, CDR2 FQGNSA. This CDR3 comprises 13 residues.

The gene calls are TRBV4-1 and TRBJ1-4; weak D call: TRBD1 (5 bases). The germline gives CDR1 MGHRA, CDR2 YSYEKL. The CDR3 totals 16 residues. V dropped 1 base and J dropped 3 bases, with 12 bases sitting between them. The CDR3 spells CASSQGQAGSNEKLFF. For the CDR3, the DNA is TGCGCCAGCAGCCAAGGTCAAGCAGGGTCTAATGAAAAACTGTTTTTT.

CDR3 protein: CASSRDRAYEKLFF. The CDR3 bases are TGTGCCAGCAGCCGAGACAGGGCCTATGAAAAACTGTTTTTT. J is TRBJ1-4 and V is TRBV14, with 7 bases identical to TRBD1. The ends lost 4 bases at V and 6 bases at J; junction bases unmatched: 5. This CDR3 is 14 amino acids long. CDR1 and CDR2 from the germline V gene are SGHDN and FVKESK.

Written as DNA, the CDR3 is TGTGCCAGCAGCGTAGCAGACGGCATGAGGGGACTGAGCGAGCAGTACTTC. It yields the protein CASSVADGMRGLSEQYF. The chain is built from TRBV9 and TRBJ2-7, with D tentatively TRBD2 (6 bases). Germline lookup yields CDR1 SGDLS and CDR2 YYNGEE. V was pared by 0 bases and J by 6 bases, with 22 bases between. CDR3 length: 17 residues.

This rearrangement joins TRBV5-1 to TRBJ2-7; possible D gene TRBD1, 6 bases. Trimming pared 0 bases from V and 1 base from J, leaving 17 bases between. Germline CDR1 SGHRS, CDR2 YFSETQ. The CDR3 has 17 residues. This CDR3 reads CASSLAGGGALSYEQYF. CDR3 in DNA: TGCGCCAGCAGCTTGGCCGGTGGGGGCGCCTTGTCCTACGAGCAGTACTTC.

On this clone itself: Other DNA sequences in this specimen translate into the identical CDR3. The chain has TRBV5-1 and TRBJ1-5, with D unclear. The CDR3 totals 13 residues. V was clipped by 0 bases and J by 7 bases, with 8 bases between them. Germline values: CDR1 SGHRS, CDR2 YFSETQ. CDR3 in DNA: TGCGCCAGCAGCTTGGGAACAGACCAGCCCCAGCATTTT. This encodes CASSLGTDQPQHF.

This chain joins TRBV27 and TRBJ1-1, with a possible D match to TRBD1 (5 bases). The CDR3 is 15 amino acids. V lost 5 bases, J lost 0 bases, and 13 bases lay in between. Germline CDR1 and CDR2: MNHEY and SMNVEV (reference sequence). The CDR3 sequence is CASSPRWGVNTEAFF. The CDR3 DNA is TGTGCCAGCAGTCCTCGGTGGGGGGTGAACACTGAAGCTTTCTTT.

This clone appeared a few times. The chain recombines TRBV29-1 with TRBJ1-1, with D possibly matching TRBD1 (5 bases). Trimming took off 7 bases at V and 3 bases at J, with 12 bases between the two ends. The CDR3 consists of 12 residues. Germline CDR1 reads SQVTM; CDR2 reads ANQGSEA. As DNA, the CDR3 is TGCAGCGGAGGGAGAGGGGACACTGAAGCTTTCTTT. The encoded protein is CSGGRGDTEAFF. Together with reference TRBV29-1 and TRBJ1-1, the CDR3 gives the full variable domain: SAVISQKPSRDICQRGTSLTIQCQVDSQVTMMFWYRQQPGQSLTLIATANQGSEATYESGFVIDKFPISRPNLTFSTLTVSNMSPEDSSIYLCSGGRGDTEAFFGQGTRLTVV.